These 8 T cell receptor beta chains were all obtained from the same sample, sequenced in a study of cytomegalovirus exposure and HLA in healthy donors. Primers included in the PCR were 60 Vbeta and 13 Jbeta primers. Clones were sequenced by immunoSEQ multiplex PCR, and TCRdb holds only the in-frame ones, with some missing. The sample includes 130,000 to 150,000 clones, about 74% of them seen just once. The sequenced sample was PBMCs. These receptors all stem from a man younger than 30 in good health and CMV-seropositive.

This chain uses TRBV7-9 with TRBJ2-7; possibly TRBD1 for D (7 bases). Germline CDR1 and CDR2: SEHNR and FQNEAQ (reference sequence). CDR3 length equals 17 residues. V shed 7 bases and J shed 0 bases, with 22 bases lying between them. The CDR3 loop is CASTGGKGQLLSYEQYF. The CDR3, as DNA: TGTGCCAGCACCGGGGGAAAGGGACAGCTCCTCTCCTACGAGCAGTACTTC. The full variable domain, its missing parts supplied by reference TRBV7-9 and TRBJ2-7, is DTGVSQNPRHKITKRGQNVTFRCDPISEHNRLYWYRQTLGQGPEFLTYFQNEAQLEKSRLLSDRFSAERPKGSFSTLEIQRTEQGDSAMYLCASTGGKGQLLSYEQYFGPGTRLTVT.

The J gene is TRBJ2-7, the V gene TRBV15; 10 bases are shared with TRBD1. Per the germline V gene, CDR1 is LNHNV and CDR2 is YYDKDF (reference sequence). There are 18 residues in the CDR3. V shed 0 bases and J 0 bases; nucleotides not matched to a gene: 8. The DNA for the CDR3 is TGTGCCACCAGCAGAGATTCCGAATGGACAGGGGGCTCCTACGAGCAGTACTTC. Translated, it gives CATSRDSEWTGGSYEQYF.

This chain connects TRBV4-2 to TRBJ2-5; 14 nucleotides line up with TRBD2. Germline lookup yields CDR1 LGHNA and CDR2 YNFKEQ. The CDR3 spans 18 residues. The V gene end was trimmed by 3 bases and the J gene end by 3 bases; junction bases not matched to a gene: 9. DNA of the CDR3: TGTGCCAGCAGCCACTTGACTAGCGGGGGGGCATTTGAAGAGACCCAGTACTTC. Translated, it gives CASSHLTSGGAFEETQYF.

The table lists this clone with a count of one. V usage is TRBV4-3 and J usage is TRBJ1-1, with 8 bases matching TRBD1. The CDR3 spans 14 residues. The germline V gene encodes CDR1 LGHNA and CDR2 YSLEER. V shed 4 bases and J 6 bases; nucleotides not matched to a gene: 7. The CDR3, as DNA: TGCGCCAGCAGCCCACGGACAGGGTCCCCTGAAGCTTTCTTT. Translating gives CASSPRTGSPEAFF.

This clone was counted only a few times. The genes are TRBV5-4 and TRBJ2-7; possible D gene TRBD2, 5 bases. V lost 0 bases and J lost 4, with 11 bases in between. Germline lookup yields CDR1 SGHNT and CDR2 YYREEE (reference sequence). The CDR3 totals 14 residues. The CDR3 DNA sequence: TGTGCCAGCAGCTTGGGGCAGCGGATTTACGAGCAGTACTTC. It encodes CASSLGQRIYEQYF.

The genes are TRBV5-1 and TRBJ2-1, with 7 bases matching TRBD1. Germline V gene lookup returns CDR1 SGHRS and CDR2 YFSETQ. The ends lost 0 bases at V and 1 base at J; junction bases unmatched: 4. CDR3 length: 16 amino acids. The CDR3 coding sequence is TGCGCCAGCAGCTTGGTAGGGGGCAGGTCCTACAATGAGCAGTTCTTC. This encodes CASSLVGGRSYNEQFF.

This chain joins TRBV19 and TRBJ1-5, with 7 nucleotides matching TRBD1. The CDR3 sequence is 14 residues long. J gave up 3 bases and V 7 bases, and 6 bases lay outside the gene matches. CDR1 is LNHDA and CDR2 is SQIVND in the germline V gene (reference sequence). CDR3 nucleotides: TGTGCCAGTAAAAGACAGGGAGACAATCAGCCCCAGCATTTT. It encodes CASKRQGDNQPQHF. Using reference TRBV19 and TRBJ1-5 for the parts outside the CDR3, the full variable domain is DGGITQSPKYLFRKEGQNVTLSCEQNLNHDAMYWYRQDPGQGLRLIYYSQIVNDFQKGDIAEGYSVSREKKESFPLTVTSAQKNPTAFYLCASKRQGDNQPQHFGDGTRLSIL.

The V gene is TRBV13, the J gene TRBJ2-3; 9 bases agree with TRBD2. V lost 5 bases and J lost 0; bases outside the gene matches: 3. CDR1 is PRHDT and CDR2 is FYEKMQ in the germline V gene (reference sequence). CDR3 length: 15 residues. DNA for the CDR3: TGTGCCAGCAGCGCGGGACTAGCTAGCACAGATACGCAGTATTTT. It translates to CASSAGLASTDTQYF.